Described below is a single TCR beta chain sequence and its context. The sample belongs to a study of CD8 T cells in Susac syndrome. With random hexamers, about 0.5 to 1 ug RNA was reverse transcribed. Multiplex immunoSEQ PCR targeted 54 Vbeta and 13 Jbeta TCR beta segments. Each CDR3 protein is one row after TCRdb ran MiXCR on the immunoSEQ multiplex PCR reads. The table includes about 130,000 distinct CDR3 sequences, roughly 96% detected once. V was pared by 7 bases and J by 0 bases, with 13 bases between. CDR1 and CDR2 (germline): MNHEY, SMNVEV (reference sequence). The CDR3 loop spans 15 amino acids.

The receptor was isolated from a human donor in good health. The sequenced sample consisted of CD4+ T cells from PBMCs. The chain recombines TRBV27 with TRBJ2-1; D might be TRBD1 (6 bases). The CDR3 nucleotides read TGTGCCAGCATACTCAGGGGTAGCTCCTACAATGAGCAGTTCTTC. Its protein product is CASILRGSSYNEQFF.